At least ten counts were recorded for the clone carrying this TCR beta chain. The data stem from a study of T cells in Graves' hyperthyroidism and ophthalmopathy. The TCR beta CDR3 regions underwent amplification using RNA transcripts as the source. A set of HTBI primers served as the primers for a first-round RT-PCR of the TCR CDR3. TCRdb independently ran MiXCR on the multiplex PCR reads; one entry per CDR3 protein. The sample has hundreds of thousands of distinct CDR3 sequences; less than 15% are singletons. This receptor was identified in a woman aged 18-29 years with Graves' hyperthyroidism. Sequencing was carried out using blood.

The CDR3 DNA follows: TGTGCCAGCAGCGTAGGGCAGGGTCGGGATCAGCCCCAGCATTTT. Residues: CASSVGQGRDQPQHF. The chain links TRBV9 to TRBJ1-5, with a tentative D call TRBD1 (5 bases). Trimming left V 0 bases short and J 5 bases short, with 12 bases between. The CDR3 length is 15 residues. Germline lookup yields CDR1 SGDLS and CDR2 YYNGEE.